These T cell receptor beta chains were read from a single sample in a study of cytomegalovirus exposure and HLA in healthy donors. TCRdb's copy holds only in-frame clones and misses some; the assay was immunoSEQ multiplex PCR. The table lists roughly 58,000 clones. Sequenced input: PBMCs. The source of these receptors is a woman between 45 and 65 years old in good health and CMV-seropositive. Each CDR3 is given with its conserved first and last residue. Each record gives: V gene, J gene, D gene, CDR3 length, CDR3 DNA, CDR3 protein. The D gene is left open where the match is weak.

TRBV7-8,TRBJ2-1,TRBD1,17,TGTGCCAGCAGCTTATTAACAGGGGGCTTAACGACAGATGAGCAGTTCTTC,CASSLLTGGLTTDEQFF
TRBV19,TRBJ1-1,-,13,TGTGCCAGTAGTATTTATCTGAACACTGAAGCTTTCTTT,CASSIYLNTEAFF
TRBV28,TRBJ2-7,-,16,TGTGCCAGCAGTTTATCCCCGGGTTTTCAGACCTACGAGCAGTACTTC,CASSLSPGFQTYEQYF
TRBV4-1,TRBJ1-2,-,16,TGCGCCAGCAGCCAACGAAGCCAGACGGAGATCTATGGCTACACCTTC,CASSQRSQTEIYGYTF
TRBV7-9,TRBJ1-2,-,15,TGTGCCAGCAGCGGCACGCCGGGACAAGTGCAGGGCTACACCTTC,CASSGTPGQVQGYTF
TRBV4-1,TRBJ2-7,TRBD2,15,TGCGCCAGCAGCCTGCATGGGACTAGTTTCTCCGAGCAGTACTTC,CASSLHGTSFSEQYF
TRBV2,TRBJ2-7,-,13,TGTGCCAGCAGTTCCCTTGCAGGGTGGGAGCAGTACTTC,CASSSLAGWEQYF
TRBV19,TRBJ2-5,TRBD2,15,TGTGCCAGTAGTATAGTCGCCTGGGGGGGAGAGACCCAGTACTTC,CASSIVAWGGETQYF
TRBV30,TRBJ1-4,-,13,TGTGCCTGGAGTGTCGAGTTTAATGAAAAACTGTTTTTT,CAWSVEFNEKLFF
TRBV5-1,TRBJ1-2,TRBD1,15,TGCGCCAGCAGCCTGTTAGGGACAGACCTAAATGGCTACACCTTC,CASSLLGTDLNGYTF
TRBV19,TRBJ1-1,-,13,TGTGCCAGTAGTATAGTCGGCGGCACTGAAGCTTTCTTT,CASSIVGGTEAFF
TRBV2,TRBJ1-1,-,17,TGTGCCAGCAGTGAAGGTTCGGGTTGGGGAGGGTTCCCTGAAGCTTTCTTT,CASSEGSGWGGFPEAFF
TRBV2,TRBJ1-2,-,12,TGTGCCAGCAGACAGGTGGAGTATGGCTACACCTTC,CASRQVEYGYTF